These 25 T cell receptor beta chains came from one sample sequenced in a study of T cells after yellow fever vaccination. TCRdb ran MiXCR on the 5' RACE reads and lists one entry per CDR3 protein. The table has roughly 120,000 distinct CDR3 sequences, about 7.2% seen once. Here the sequenced sample was CD4+ T cells sorted from PBMCs, taken roughly seven weeks after the first yellow fever vaccination. These TCRs come from a man younger than 35 who received the YFV17D yellow fever vaccine.

Ten or more counts support this clonotype. V and J are TRBV12-3 or TRBV12-4 and TRBJ1-3; D is unclear. Between the trimmed V and J ends, which lost 2 bases and 4 bases, there was a span of 9 bases. This CDR3 has 14 residues. The CDR3 is CASSLLSGGNTIYF. Here the CDR3 DNA reads TGTGCCAGCAGTTTACTTTCCGGAGGAAACACCATATATTTT.

In this sample, this clonotype turned up many times. The V call is TRBV20-1, the J call TRBJ1-5; D call uncertain. V lost 6 bases, J lost 0 bases, and 12 bases lay in between. CDR3 size: 14 residues. Germline V lookup: CDR1 DFQATT, CDR2 SNEGSKA (reference sequence). CDR3 sequence (DNA): TGCAGTGCCACTGACACCTATAGCAATCAGCCCCAGCATTTT. This gives the protein CSATDTYSNQPQHF.

A note on this clonotype: Since a much larger clone is just one base distant, this may be a read error. The genes are TRBV10-2 and TRBJ2-4, with D possibly called TRBD1 or TRBD2 (6 bases each). CDR1 WSHSY and CDR2 SAAADI come from the germline V gene. CDR3 length: 13 amino acids. V shed 11 bases and J shed 5 bases, with 16 bases lying between them. This CDR3 reads CASQMGGENIQYF. The CDR3, as DNA: TGCGCCTCCCAGATGGGGGGCGAAAACATTCAGTACTTC.

Concerning this clonotype: This may be a read error, as it is one base from a much larger clone. The V call is TRBV24-1, the J call TRBJ2-1, with unresolved D. The CDR3 runs to 15 residues. Germline V gene sequence: CDR1 KGHDR, CDR2 SFDVKD. Trimming stripped 5 bases from V and 9 bases from J, with 19 bases between. CDR3 residues: CATSASVSSRSEQFF. CDR3 coding DNA: TGTGCCACCAGTGCCAGTGTATCTTCCCGGAGTGAGCAGTTCTTC.

In this sample, this clonotype turned up many times. J is TRBJ2-7 and V is TRBV13, with D tentatively TRBD1 (5 bases). V dropped 5 bases and J dropped 0 bases, with 17 bases sitting between them. The CDR3 totals 16 residues. Germline V gives CDR1 PRHDT, CDR2 FYEKMQ (reference sequence). As DNA, the CDR3 is TGTGCCAGCAGCCCCAAAAACAGACAGTACTCCTACGAGCAGTACTTC. Its protein product is CASSPKNRQYSYEQYF.

This clonotype was counted many times. The chain employs TRBV3-1 and TRBJ1-5; D remains unclear. CDR1 is LGHDT and CDR2 is YNNKEL in the germline V gene (reference sequence). The V gene lost 4 bases and the J gene lost 3 bases, with 10 bases spanning the gap. There are 14 residues in the CDR3. CDR3 protein: CASSLGWSNQPQHF. The CDR3 nucleotides read TGTGCCAGCAGCCTAGGATGGTCCAATCAGCCCCAGCATTTT.

This clonotype was recorded many times. The rearrangement joins TRBV19 to TRBJ2-3; TRBD2 matches at 10 bases. Germline CDR1 is LNHDA and CDR2 is SQIVND (reference sequence). Trimming cost V 7 bases and J 3 bases; bases outside gene matches: 10. The CDR3 runs 16 residues. CDR3 amino acids: CASTPSGGAETDTQYF. CDR3 sequence (DNA): TGTGCCAGTACCCCGAGCGGGGGGGCAGAAACAGATACGCAGTATTTT.

At least ten counts were recorded for this clonotype. The CDR3 loop reads CASSLTTENYGYTF. The CDR3 DNA reads TGCGCCAGCAGCTTGACGACAGAGAACTATGGCTACACCTTC. The J gene is TRBJ1-2, the V gene TRBV5-1; the D gene is possibly TRBD1 (5 bases). The V and J ends lost 1 base and 2 bases respectively, with 9 bases between them. This CDR3 contains 14 residues. Germline V gives CDR1 SGHRS, CDR2 YFSETQ.

Many counts were recorded for this clonotype. V gene TRBV4-1 combines with J gene TRBJ2-1, with TRBD1 matching 7 bases. J gave up 1 base and V 4 bases, and 13 bases lay outside the gene matches. The V gene's germline CDR1 is MGHRA and CDR2 YSYEKL. The CDR3 covers 18 residues. This chain's CDR3 is CASSLNPRDSRSYNEQFF. CDR3 DNA sequence: TGCGCCAGCAGCCTCAACCCTCGGGACAGCAGATCCTACAATGAGCAGTTCTTC.

This clonotype was seen many times. V and J are TRBV7-2 and TRBJ1-1; 7 nucleotides match TRBD1. V was pared by 5 bases and J by 10 bases, with 7 bases of the junction left unmatched. This CDR3 contains 12 residues. Per the germline V gene, CDR1 is SGHTA and CDR2 is FQGNSA. Here the CDR3 reads CASSPRQGRAFF. The DNA of the CDR3 is TGTGCCAGCAGCCCGCGACAGGGAAGAGCTTTCTTT.

The table lists this clonotype with many counts. The chain links TRBV7-8 to TRBJ1-5; D not resolved. The V gene lost 4 bases and the J gene lost 4 bases, with 14 bases spanning the gap. CDR3 length: 15 amino acids. The germline gives CDR1 SGHVS, CDR2 FQNEAQ. The CDR3 loop reads CASSSYDPGNQPQHF. Here the CDR3 DNA reads TGTGCCAGCAGCTCCTACGACCCCGGGAATCAGCCCCAGCATTTT.

This clonotype was found many times. The chain uses TRBV5-1 and TRBJ1-3; D is undetermined. Germline V lookup: CDR1 SGHRS, CDR2 YFSETQ. The ends were cut back, 0 bases at V and 0 bases at J, with 13 bases in the middle. There are 17 residues in the CDR3. This CDR3 reads CASSLDPARISGNTIYF. For the CDR3, the DNA is TGCGCCAGCAGCTTGGACCCGGCACGGATCTCTGGAAACACCATATATTTT.

The chain couples TRBV7-2 to TRBJ1-2; 9 bases match TRBD1. J gave up 8 bases and V 5 bases, and 6 bases lay outside the gene matches. The CDR3 has 13 residues. The germline CDR1 and CDR2 sequences are SGHTA and FQGNSA. The chain's CDR3 is CASSPGQGLGYTF. In DNA, the CDR3 is TGTGCCAGCAGCCCCGGACAGGGGTTAGGCTACACCTTC.

About this clonotype: At one boundary the junction diverges from the germline segment, which might be a read error. V gene TRBV5-4 combines with J gene TRBJ1-6, with D possibly being TRBD1 (5 bases). From germline, CDR1 is SGHNT and CDR2 YYREEE (reference sequence). The CDR3 sequence is 15 residues long. The CDR3 loop reads CDSSSLTVANSPLHF. For the CDR3, the DNA is TGTGACAGCAGCTCCTTGACAGTCGCTAATTCACCCCTCCACTTT.

This clonotype was seen many times. The chain links TRBV20-1 to TRBJ2-3, with 15 bases that match TRBD2. The CDR3 has 17 residues. V gave up 5 bases and J gave up 1 base; unmatched junction bases: 7. Germline CDR1 DFQATT, CDR2 SNEGSKA (reference sequence). The CDR3 nucleotides read TGCAGTGCTCCCGGGACTAGCGGGGGGTTACGCACAGATACGCAGTATTTT. This encodes CSAPGTSGGLRTDTQYF.

This clonotype was counted ten times or more. The rearrangement uses TRBV6-5 and TRBJ1-1; tentative D call: TRBD1 (5 bases). Germline V gene data show CDR1 as MNHEY and CDR2 as SVGAGI. Trimming pared 6 bases from V and 3 bases from J, leaving 17 bases between. This CDR3 contains 15 residues. As DNA, the CDR3 is TGTGCCAGCAGCCGGGGGGGGGTGACGGACACTGAAGCTTTCTTT. This gives the protein CASSRGGVTDTEAFF.

The chain uses TRBV4-2 and TRBJ2-3; D is uncertain. Per germline, CDR1 LGHNA and CDR2 YNFKEQ. Trimming pared 4 bases from V and 1 base from J, leaving 12 bases between. This CDR3 is 15 amino acids long. CDR3 protein: CASSPGLIGTDTQYF. The DNA for the CDR3 is TGTGCCAGCAGCCCCGGGCTCATCGGCACAGATACGCAGTATTTT.

There are many counts of this clonotype. The chain carries TRBV7-2 and TRBJ2-5; TRBD1 matches 8 bases. CDR3 length: 13 amino acids. Trimming at V came to 6 bases and at J to 2 bases, leaving 2 bases not matched to a gene. Germline CDR1 SGHTA, CDR2 FQGNSA. Here the CDR3 reads CASSRTGQETQYF. CDR3 sequence (DNA): TGTGCCAGCAGTCGGACAGGGCAAGAGACCCAGTACTTC.

This clonotype appeared many times. The genes are TRBV7-2 and TRBJ2-6; maybe TRBD1 (6 bases). The V end was cut by 5 bases, the J end by 1 base, with 15 bases between. CDR1 is SGHTA, CDR2 FQGNSA, per germline. The CDR3 runs 17 residues. The CDR3 nucleotides are TGTGCCAGCAGCCAACGAGGGACAAATTCTGGGGCCAACGTCCTGACTTTC. It codes for CASSQRGTNSGANVLTF.

This clonotype was detected many times. CDR3 sequence: CASSLSDRYNEQFF. The DNA of the CDR3 is TGTGCCAGCAGTTTATCGGACAGATACAATGAGCAGTTCTTC. The chain links TRBV27 to TRBJ2-1, with a tentative D call TRBD1 (6 bases). CDR1 is MNHEY, CDR2 SMNVEV, per germline (reference sequence). V was shortened by 0 bases and J by 4 bases, with 7 bases between the two germline ends. This CDR3 is built from 14 residues.

This clonotype was picked up many times. This chain uses TRBV5-1 with TRBJ2-7, with 8 bases that match TRBD1. The V and J ends lost 0 bases and 5 bases, in that order; junction bases with no gene match: 4. The CDR3 runs 14 residues. From germline, CDR1 is SGHRS and CDR2 YFSETQ. The CDR3 DNA follows: TGCGCCAGCAGCTTGGGGCAGGGGGCCCACGAGCAGTACTTC. Amino acid sequence: CASSLGQGAHEQYF.

This clonotype was observed at least ten times. The V gene is TRBV6-5, the J gene TRBJ2-5; D is possibly TRBD2 (6 bases). The CDR3 consists of 18 residues. V lost 0 bases and J 4 bases, leaving 21 bases between the germline ends. Looked up from germline, CDR1 is MNHEY and CDR2 is SVGAGI. CDR3 sequence reads: CASSYSAVGIGGLETQYF. The DNA of the CDR3 is TGTGCCAGCAGTTACTCGGCGGTCGGGATCGGGGGACTAGAGACCCAGTACTTC.

This clonotype was observed at least ten times. The J gene is TRBJ2-1, the V gene TRBV10-3, with D possibly TRBD2 on 5 matching bases. CDR3 length: 13 amino acids. V lost 3 bases, J lost 4 bases, and 7 bases lay in between. The germline CDR1 and CDR2 sequences are ENHRY and SYGVKD. CDR3 DNA: TGTGCCATCAGTGACCGGGGTTACAATGAGCAGTTCTTC. Translating gives CAISDRGYNEQFF.

There are many counts of this clonotype. The CDR3 here is CASSALQGADEQFF. The CDR3 coding sequence is TGTGCCAGCAGCGCCCTACAGGGGGCTGATGAGCAGTTCTTC. The genes are TRBV9 and TRBJ2-1; 9 bases map to TRBD1. Looked up from germline, CDR1 is SGDLS and CDR2 is YYNGEE. This CDR3 region has 14 residues. J gave up 8 bases and V 3 bases, and 6 bases lay outside the gene matches.

This clonotype was observed many times. This rearrangement joins TRBV7-8 to TRBJ1-2, with 7 positions matching TRBD1. Germline lookup yields CDR1 SGHVS and CDR2 FQNEAQ. The trim removed 0 bases at V and 7 bases at J, leaving 5 bases unmatched. The CDR3 covers 14 residues. In nucleotides, the CDR3 is TGTGCCAGCAGCTTAGCTGTGACAGGGTTTGGCTACACCTTC. It codes for CASSLAVTGFGYTF.